Below, 26 T cell receptor beta chains from the same sample are listed, as sequenced in a study of cytomegalovirus exposure and HLA in healthy donors. Primers: 60 Vbeta forward and 13 Jbeta reverse. TCRdb's table, derived via immunoSEQ multiplex PCR, lists solely in-frame clones and lacks some. The sample has around 160,000 clones; about 76% are singletons. The sequencing sample was made of PBMCs. The source is a woman in her 40s in good health and CMV-seropositive.

This clone was picked up a small number of times. The V gene is TRBV5-1, the J gene TRBJ2-5; 12 bases fit TRBD1. The germline gives CDR1 SGHRS, CDR2 YFSETQ. The CDR3 length is 15 residues. J gave up 4 bases and V 3 bases, and 4 bases lay outside the gene matches. The CDR3: CASSSGQGAGETQYF. For the CDR3, the DNA is TGCGCCAGCAGCTCGGGACAGGGGGCGGGAGAGACCCAGTACTTC.

The gene calls are TRBV28 and TRBJ2-1; 11 positions match TRBD2. Germline V lookup: CDR1 MDHEN, CDR2 SYDVKM. V lost 6 bases to trimming and J lost 4 bases; unmatched junction nucleotides: 5. This CDR3 spans 15 amino acids. CDR3 nucleotide sequence: TGTGCCAGCAGGACTAGCGGGGCCGGGTACAATGAGCAGTTCTTC. Translation gives CASRTSGAGYNEQFF.

The chain is built from TRBV5-4 and TRBJ2-1, with 8 bases that match TRBD2. Germline CDR1 is SGHNT and CDR2 is YYREEE (reference sequence). Unmatched junction bases numbered 1, after V lost 2 bases and J lost 0 bases. There are 15 residues in the CDR3. As DNA, the CDR3 is TGTGCCAGCAGCTTTAGCGGGAACTCCTACAATGAGCAGTTCTTC. It is translated as CASSFSGNSYNEQFF. The variable domain in full, with the rest retrieved from reference TRBV5-4 and TRBJ2-1, is ETGVTQSPTHLIKTRGQQVTLRCSSQSGHNTVSWYQQALGQGPQFIFQYYREEENGRGNFPPRFSGLQFPNYSSELNVNALELDDSALYLCASSFSGNSYNEQFFGPGTRLTVL.

The J gene is TRBJ2-6, the V gene TRBV1; TRBD1, the table's D call, was not compared with the DNA. TRBV1 is labeled a pseudogene. This CDR3 region has 16 residues. CDR3 residues: CTSSQRQGSGANVLTF. The CDR3, as DNA: TGCACCAGCAGCCAACGACAGGGATCTGGGGCCAACGTCCTGACTTTC.

The rearrangement joins TRBV6-1 to TRBJ1-5; 9 nucleotides align to TRBD1. The CDR3 loop spans 13 amino acids. The ends lost 9 bases at V and 5 bases at J; junction bases unmatched: 5. Germline lookup yields CDR1 MNHNS and CDR2 SASEGT. The CDR3 DNA is TGTGCCAGTAGGGGACAGGGTGATCAGCCCCAGCATTTT. Translated, it gives CASRGQGDQPQHF.

The rearrangement uses TRBV7-8 and TRBJ1-5, with 8 bases matching TRBD1. The J segment lost 6 bases and the V segment lost 6 bases, leaving 10 bases of the junction unmatched. The V gene's germline CDR1 is SGHVS and CDR2 FQNEAQ. This CDR3 has 15 residues. Written as DNA, the CDR3 is TGTGCCAGCAGTTACGGACAGGGCGGAAGTCAGCCCCAGCATTTT. Its protein product is CASSYGQGGSQPQHF.

The rearrangement links TRBV28 to TRBJ1-1, with D tentatively TRBD1 (6 bases). Looked up from germline, CDR1 is MDHEN and CDR2 is SYDVKM. The CDR3 consists of 13 residues. Trimming removed 6 bases from V and 5 bases from J, with 13 bases in between. The CDR3: CASRQQGGTEAFF. The CDR3 region has the DNA TGTGCCAGCAGACAACAGGGCGGAACTGAAGCTTTCTTT. The whole variable domain, remainder taken from reference TRBV28 and TRBJ1-1, is DVKVTQSSRYLVKRTGEKVFLECVQDMDHENMFWYRQDPGLGLRLIYFSYDVKMKEKGDIPEGYSVSREKKERFSLILESASTNQTSMYLCASRQQGGTEAFFGQGTRLTVV.

DNA for the CDR3: TGTGCCAGCAGCTTGTTTGCGGGGGCGATGGGAGAGACCCAGTACTTC. Amino acids: CASSLFAGAMGETQYF. The rearrangement uses TRBV5-4 and TRBJ2-5; D is perhaps TRBD2 (7 bases). Per the germline V gene, CDR1 is SGHNT and CDR2 is YYREEE (reference sequence). The CDR3 loop spans 16 amino acids. Trimming removed 1 base from V and 4 bases from J, with 17 bases in between.

CDR3 DNA: TGTGCCAGTAGTATAACCTCCGGGAGCTACGAGCAGTACTTC. Amino acids: CASSITSGSYEQYF. The V call is TRBV19, the J call TRBJ2-7, with D perhaps matching TRBD2 (6 bases). Looked up from germline, CDR1 is LNHDA and CDR2 is SQIVND (reference sequence). The CDR3 runs to 14 residues. Trimming removed 2 bases at V and 3 bases at J, with 11 bases between.

The CDR3 sequence: CATAQGAANYGYTF. The CDR3 coding sequence is TGTGCCACCGCCCAGGGGGCGGCTAACTATGGCTACACCTTC. The rearrangement uses TRBV19 and TRBJ1-2, with 8 positions matching TRBD1. From germline, CDR1 is LNHDA and CDR2 SQIVND (reference sequence). V lost 10 bases and J lost 0; bases outside the gene matches: 7. The CDR3 extends over 14 amino acids.

V usage is TRBV5-1 and J usage is TRBJ1-2; a weak D match, TRBD1 (6 bases). The CDR3 runs 15 residues. Trimming cost V 5 bases and J 8 bases, with 22 bases left between them. The germline V gene has CDR1 SGHRS and CDR2 YFSETQ. The CDR3 sequence: CASRQRGGDVEGYTF. DNA for the CDR3: TGCGCCAGCAGACAAAGAGGGGGAGACGTGGAAGGCTACACCTTC.

The CDR3 DNA follows: TGTGCCAGCAGCACCCGACAGGGTATCGGGGGCTACACCTTC. It is translated as CASSTRQGIGGYTF. V and J are TRBV7-2 and TRBJ1-2; TRBD1 matches at 7 bases. With 5 bases clipped from V and 8 bases from J, the junction kept 11 bases outside the gene matches. This CDR3 has 14 amino acids. The germline CDR1 and CDR2 sequences are SGHTA and FQGNSA.

CDR3 sequence reads: CASSPTGGEAFF. CDR3 sequence (DNA): TGTGCCAGCAGTCCTACAGGGGGTGAAGCTTTCTTT. The chain joins TRBV6-6 to TRBJ1-1, with 8 bases aligning to TRBD1. The CDR3 is 12 residues long. J was trimmed by 7 bases and V by 5 bases; bases with no gene match: 3. Looked up from germline, CDR1 is MNHNY and CDR2 is SVGAGI (reference sequence).

This clone appeared once. The V gene is TRBV29-1, the J gene TRBJ2-7; 9 positions agree with TRBD1. Germline loops: CDR1 SQVTM, CDR2 ANQGSEA. The CDR3 sequence is 14 residues long. V gave up 4 bases and J gave up 7 bases; unmatched junction bases: 11. CDR3 amino acids: CSVAGQGGLEEQYF. CDR3 sequence (DNA): TGCAGCGTTGCGGGACAGGGAGGGTTGGAGGAGCAGTACTTC.

This sequence joins TRBV5-5 and TRBJ2-5, with 14 bases aligning to TRBD2. The V gene's germline CDR1 is SGHKS and CDR2 YYEKEE (reference sequence). The CDR3 is 15 residues long. V shed 3 bases, J shed 4 bases, and the junction held 2 bases outside the gene matches. CDR3 sequence: CASSWGLAGVETQYF. The CDR3 nucleotides are TGTGCCAGCAGCTGGGGACTAGCGGGGGTAGAGACCCAGTACTTC.

The chain employs TRBV18 and TRBJ1-2, with TRBD1 identical over 8 bases. The germline V gene has CDR1 KGHSH and CDR2 LQKENI. V shed 4 bases, J shed 3 bases, and the junction held 4 bases outside the gene matches. The CDR3 is made up of 14 amino acids. The CDR3 sequence is CASSQGQADYGYTF. The DNA for the CDR3 is TGTGCCAGCTCACAGGGACAGGCGGACTATGGCTACACCTTC.

This rearrangement joins TRBV11-2 to TRBJ1-2; TRBD1 matches at 7 bases. V lost 6 bases to trimming and J lost 4 bases; unmatched junction nucleotides: 8. The CDR3 is 14 residues long. Germline CDR1 SGHAT, CDR2 FQNNGV. The CDR3 reads CASSRGQAPYGYTF. For the CDR3, the DNA is TGTGCCAGCAGTCGAGGACAGGCTCCCTATGGCTACACCTTC.

This clone occurred once. V and J are TRBV7-2 and TRBJ1-5, with a tentative D call TRBD1 (6 bases). V lost 5 bases and J lost 7, with 18 bases in between. The CDR3 extends over 15 amino acids. CDR1 is SGHTA, CDR2 FQGNSA, per germline. CDR3 residues: CASSLGDRGGQPQHF. DNA for the CDR3: TGTGCCAGCAGCCTTGGCGACAGAGGGGGACAGCCCCAGCATTTT.

The rearrangement links TRBV14 to TRBJ1-1; no clear D. Per the germline V gene, CDR1 is SGHDN and CDR2 is FVKESK. Trimming removed 0 bases from V and 5 bases from J, with 16 bases in between. CDR3 length equals 16 residues. The CDR3 spells CASSQDLRASPTEAFF. The CDR3 DNA reads as TGTGCCAGCAGCCAAGATTTGAGGGCATCACCGACTGAAGCTTTCTTT.

This clone was counted once. The CDR3 coding sequence is TGTGCCATCAGAGTCGGACTGAACTACAATGAGCAGTTCTTC. Residues: CAIRVGLNYNEQFF. This sequence joins TRBV10-3 and TRBJ2-1, with a possible D match to TRBD2 (5 bases). V was cut by 6 bases and J by 3 bases, with 12 bases left in between. CDR3 length: 14 amino acids. Germline CDR1 and CDR2: ENHRY and SYGVKD.

The chain couples TRBV11-2 to TRBJ1-2; TRBD1 matches at 7 bases. The CDR3 length is 14 residues. V trimming: 5 bases; J trimming: 3 bases; junction bases outside the gene matches: 6. Germline V lookup: CDR1 SGHAT, CDR2 FQNNGV. CDR3 in amino acids: CASSLTGVDYGYTF. CDR3 bases: TGTGCCAGCAGCCTCACAGGGGTGGACTATGGCTACACCTTC.

The genes are TRBV29-1 and TRBJ2-7; TRBD1 aligns across 10 bases. Trimming took 4 bases from V and 4 from J; bases not matched to a gene: 7. Per the germline V gene, CDR1 is SQVTM and CDR2 is ANQGSEA. The CDR3 has 14 amino acids. CDR3 DNA: TGCAGCGTTGGGGGGACAGGGGTAGGTTACGAGCAGTACTTC. Translated, it gives CSVGGTGVGYEQYF.

To note about this clone: At one of its ends the junction is not consistent with the germline gene, which may arise from a read error. The J gene is TRBJ1-2, the V gene TRBV6-5, with a possible D match to TRBD1 (6 bases). Germline-derived CDR1 and CDR2 are MNHEY and SVGAGI. The CDR3 sequence is 15 residues long. CDR3 sequence: CTSRSRQDTIYGYTF. DNA for the CDR3: TGTACCAGCAGATCGCGACAGGACACTATCTATGGCTACACCTTC.

The rearrangement joins TRBV6-1 to TRBJ1-2; TRBD1 might be the D (6 bases). Germline V gene data show CDR1 as MNHNS and CDR2 as SASEGT. V lost 6 bases, J lost 5 bases, and 16 bases lay in between. This CDR3 has 14 residues. The CDR3 protein is CASRPRGAGYGYTF. Here the CDR3 DNA reads TGTGCCAGCAGACCTCGGGGGGCAGGTTATGGCTACACCTTC.

The chain uses TRBV6-5 and TRBJ2-5; TRBD1 matches 10 bases. Judging by the DNA end, TRBJ2-7 fits better; the J call may be wrong. The V gene's germline CDR1 is MNHEY and CDR2 SVGAGI. This CDR3 comprises 15 residues. For the CDR3, the DNA is TGTGCCAGCAGTTACGACAGGGGGCCAACCTACGAGCAGTACTTC. Translated, it gives CASSYDRGPTYEQYF.

The sample holds one count of this clone. This chain links TRBV6-5 with TRBJ2-1, with TRBD1 as a possible D gene (6 bases). Trimming cost V 4 bases and J 2 bases, with 15 bases left between them. The CDR3 runs to 16 residues. Germline CDR1 reads MNHEY; CDR2 reads SVGAGI. The CDR3 DNA follows: TGTGCCAGCAGTTCTGGCAGGGGACGGACCTACAATGAGCAGTTCTTC. It encodes CASSSGRGRTYNEQFF.